This paragraph covers one T cell receptor (beta chain) sequence. This clonotype was seen many times. Its antigen target is currently unknown. Per-base qualities were not stored, and no clone one base away is much larger. This sample was taken from a study of regulatory T cells in long-lasting Graves disease listed by TCRdb under 2021. Looking at the study overall: To count as having persistent Graves' disease, a patient had to have received antithyroid drug treatment for over 5 years with TSH receptor autoantibodies remaining persistently positive. Patients with persistent Graves' disease were compared with patients with newly diagnosed Graves' disease using TCR sequencing and RNA sequencing of peripheral blood. The study took place in China and was registered as a clinical trial. TCR sequencing covered 13 persistent and some 20 newly diagnosed Graves' disease patients, 33 samples in total. On average, persistent Graves' disease patients in the clinical cohort had been on antithyroid drugs for about 10.3 years.

In the paper's terms, the time point label means: persistent/refractory GD, antithyroid drugs over 5 years with positive TRAb. For both TCR sequencing and RNA sequencing, RNA was extracted from PBMCs using TRIzol. The diagnosis of Graves' disease followed American Thyroid Association guidelines. Recruitment of patients was carried out at an endocrinology department in Xi'an, China. Each patient gave 7 to 9.5 milliliters of peripheral blood, collected in an EDTA anticoagulant tube. Ficoll Paque Plus density gradient separation was used to isolate PBMCs, and no additional T cell sorting was done. RNA quality was checked with an Agilent 2100 Bioanalyzer and agarose gel, and concentration with a NanoDrop 2000. The study at large found these results: Peripheral blood alone was examined, since thyroid tissue, which constituted the primary lesion, could not be accessed. TRBV28, TRBJ1-2 and TRBJ2-5 were preferentially used in persistent disease, while TRBV20-1 and TRBJ2-1 were favored in newly diagnosed disease. The small sample size was acknowledged by the authors as a limitation that may reduce accuracy. Compared with newly diagnosed patients, persistent Graves' disease patients had lower TCR Shannon entropy and fewer highly expanded clones, which suggests clonal expansion. Only the TCR beta chain was sequenced and analyzed. Patients with persistent disease shared more public clonotypes (around 3,000) than newly diagnosed patients did (around 980).

V lost 0 bases and J lost 1 base; the stretch between them is 6 bases long. Including the terminal cysteine and phenylalanine, the CDR3 comprises 14 residues. Only the CDR3 DNA stays, 42 bases, in frame from base 1. Based on the germline V gene, the CDR1 and CDR2 sequences are MNHEY and SVGAGI. The library was generated by multiplex PCR. Sequencer: Illumina HiSeq 4000. To build TCR beta libraries, CDR3 regions were amplified by Arm-PCR using iRepertoire HTBI primers. Before sequencing, the PCR products went through gel purification. In the original analysis: Gene usage analysis of CDR3 amino acid clonotypes relied on the approximately 60 TRBV and 12 to 15 TRBJ segments identified across samples. COPE and FqMerger were used to merge the filtered high-quality paired reads into contigs. BLAST was used to align contigs to IMGT TRBV, TRBD and TRBJ reference genes, and CDR3 was defined according to IMGT. Clonotypes above 0.1% frequency were classified as highly expanded clones. Repertoire diversity was measured by Shannon entropy, and V-J evenness by the Gini coefficient. Public clonotypes were defined as clonotypes shared by more than one individual. The raw public reads went through TCRdb reprocessing: fastp at Q25, MiXCR clone calling, in-frame beta chains kept. Here each entry gathers all rows of one CDR3 protein and keeps the most common genes and DNA. It is TCRdb's table, rather than the study itself, that gives the V and J calls and clone size. In this sample the table shows about 470,000 distinct CDR3 sequences, about 22% of which occur a single time. The leading ten clones occupy around 7% of the sample.

The receptor was isolated from a female donor with Graves disease. Here the chain combines TRBV6-5 and TRBJ1-1; no D gene can be assigned with confidence. The sequencing here drew on peripheral blood mononuclear cells (PBMCs), taken when the disease was refractory, from a patient treated with antithyroid drugs. The bases are TGTGCCAGCAGTTACTCGACTAAGAACACTGAAGCTTTCTTT. It codes for CASSYSTKNTEAFF.